This T cell receptor (beta chain) was recovered during a study of control samples from healthy donors and cancer patients. The CDR3 has 14 residues. Trimming left V 0 bases short and J 5 bases short, with 10 bases between. Germline V CDR1 and CDR2: MGHRA, YSYEKL. Only in-frame clones appear in the TCRdb table, and some are missing; sequencing was by immunoSEQ multiplex PCR. Here the sample spans about 180,000 clones, about 90% being singletons. The rearrangement uses TRBV4-1 and TRBJ1-1; D not certain. Sequenced material: blood. The receptor comes from a woman aged 45-60 years in good health. The CDR3 DNA follows: TGCGCCAGCAGCCAAGAGTCTGGTCTAACTGAAGCTTTCTTT. It translates to CASSQESGLTEAFF.